The rows below give T cell receptor beta chains drawn from one sample of a study of blood T cell repertoires in COVID-19. Produced via immunoSEQ multiplex PCR; TCRdb's table is partial and in-frame only. Among 25,000 to 35,000 clones listed, roughly 90% were seen once. The sample was peripheral blood. Receptors were obtained from a man between 65 and 85 years old with active or convalescent COVID-19. CDR3s include the opening cysteine and the closing phenylalanine or tryptophan. D genes are given only for firm matches. The size entry is marked missing in some rows and otherwise reads once, few, many or a size class.

cdr3_aa,cdr3_nt,v_call,j_call,clone_size,d_call,cdr3_length
CASSQEMAGGPSGANVLTF,TGTGCCAGCAGCCAGGAGATGGCGGGAGGTCCCTCTGGGGCCAACGTCCTGACTTTC,TRBV4-2,TRBJ2-6,NA,TRBD2,19
CAISEGQGALDTQYF,TGTGCCATCAGTGAAGGACAGGGGGCGTTAGATACGCAGTATTTT,TRBV10-3,TRBJ2-3,once,TRBD1,15
CASTPLTGGQETQYF,TGTGCCAGCACCCCGCTAACAGGGGGCCAAGAGACCCAGTACTTC,TRBV2,TRBJ2-5,NA,TRBD1,15
CASSYTDRGGYGYTF,TGTGCCAGCAGTTACACGGACAGGGGAGGGTATGGCTACACCTTC,TRBV6-5,TRBJ1-2,NA,TRBD1,15
CSVGAGELFF,TGCAGCGTAGGAGCCGGGGAGCTGTTTTTT,TRBV29-1,TRBJ2-2,once,NA,10
CASSLTRETDTQYF,TGTGCCAGCAGTTTGACCAGGGAAACAGATACGCAGTATTTT,TRBV27,TRBJ2-3,NA,NA,14
CASSYKRTGLTDTQYF,TGTGCCAGCAGTTACAAACGGACAGGACTCACAGATACGCAGTATTTT,TRBV6-2/TRBV6-3,TRBJ2-3,NA,TRBD1,16
CASSLDQNQPQHF,TGTGCCAGCAGCTTGGATCAGAATCAGCCCCAGCATTTT,TRBV5-4,TRBJ1-5,NA,NA,13
CASSGTSGEGEQYF,TGTGCCAGCAGCGGAACTAGCGGGGAGGGAGAGCAGTACTTC,TRBV7-8,TRBJ2-7,NA,TRBD2,14
CASSVDRPDTEAFF,TGCGCCAGCAGCGTCGACAGGCCCGACACTGAAGCTTTCTTT,TRBV5-1,TRBJ1-1,NA,NA,14
CASSGAGGNNEQFF,TGTGCCAGCAGTGGAGCGGGAGGGAACAATGAGCAGTTCTTC,TRBV2,TRBJ2-1,NA,TRBD2,14
CASSQVQGAGYTF,TGTGCCAGCAGCCAAGTTCAAGGGGCTGGCTACACCTTC,TRBV3-1/TRBV3-2,TRBJ1-2,NA,NA,13
CASSPGQSTDTQYF,TGTGCCAGCAGTCCGGGACAGAGCACAGATACGCAGTATTTT,TRBV2,TRBJ2-3,NA,TRBD1,14
CASSLASSGGYGEQFF,TGTGCCAGCAGCTTAGCGAGCAGCGGGGGTTACGGTGAGCAGTTCTTC,TRBV7-9,TRBJ2-1,NA,TRBD2,16
CASSPTGAGEKLFF,TGTGCCAGCAGCCCCACAGGGGCGGGTGAAAAACTGTTTTTT,TRBV7-2,TRBJ1-4,NA,TRBD1,14
CASSYRGRGTEAFF,TGTGCCAGCAGTTACAGGGGGCGCGGCACTGAAGCTTTCTTT,TRBV28,TRBJ1-1,NA,TRBD1,14
CASSQSIGTGGNEQFF,TGTGCCAGCAGCCAATCAATCGGGACAGGGGGCAATGAGCAGTTCTTC,TRBV4-2,TRBJ2-1,NA,TRBD1,16
CASSQERGYYGYTF,TGCGCCAGCAGCCAAGAGCGGGGATACTATGGCTACACCTTC,TRBV4-3,TRBJ1-2,NA,NA,14
CASSQLAEYNEQFF,TGTGCCAGCAGCCAACTAGCGGAGTACAATGAGCAGTTCTTC,TRBV14,TRBJ2-1,NA,TRBD2,14
CASSLGDYNTGELFF,TGTGCCAGCAGCTTAGGGGACTACAACACCGGGGAGCTGTTTTTT,TRBV11-2,TRBJ2-2,NA,TRBD2,15
CASSVTYEQYF,TGTGCCAGCAGTGTAACCTACGAGCAGTACTTC,TRBV2,TRBJ2-7,NA,NA,11
CASRPTGTGELFF,TGTGCCAGCAGACCCACAGGCACCGGGGAGCTGTTTTTT,TRBV6-5,TRBJ2-2,NA,NA,13
CASSQYTEAFF,TGTGCCAGCAGCCAGTACACTGAAGCTTTCTTT,TRBV7-9,TRBJ1-1,NA,NA,11
CASSLTPAGNTEAFF,TGCGCCAGCAGCCTTACCCCCGCAGGGAACACTGAAGCTTTCTTT,TRBV4-3,TRBJ1-1,few,NA,15
CASGQTPPNTGELFF,TGTGCCAGCGGGCAGACACCCCCAAACACCGGGGAGCTGTTTTTT,TRBV6-5,TRBJ2-2,NA,NA,15
CASSLAGATDTQYF,TGTGCCAGCAGCTTAGCTGGGGCCACAGATACGCAGTATTTT,TRBV7-9,TRBJ2-3,NA,NA,14
CASSQVQGAGGELFF,TGTGCCAGCAGCCAAGTTCAGGGGGCGGGCGGGGAGCTGTTTTTT,TRBV3-1/TRBV3-2,TRBJ2-2,NA,TRBD1,15
CASSPGTANTGELFF,TGTGCCAGCTCACCAGGGACAGCGAACACCGGGGAGCTGTTTTTT,TRBV18,TRBJ2-2,NA,TRBD1,15
CASSPGQGVNQPQHF,TGTGCCAGCTCACCGGGACAGGGGGTCAATCAGCCCCAGCATTTT,TRBV18,TRBJ1-5,NA,TRBD1,15